This TCR beta chain is drawn from a study of glioma-infiltrating T cells after dendritic cell vaccination. About the research overall: Between the early 2000s and the early 2010s, patients got autologous tumor lysate-pulsed dendritic cell vaccines.

Sequenced by immunoSEQ multiplex PCR; TCRdb stores in-frame clones only, minus some. Of roughly 85,000 clones listed, 85% are singletons. The CDR3 has 15 residues. Trimming took 5 bases from V and 4 from J, leaving 15 bases between them. The V gene's germline CDR1 is SGHTA and CDR2 FQGNSA. Stated time point: after dendritic cell vaccination, including at tumor progression/relapse. The sequence derives from a human donor with glioblastoma. This sequence joins TRBV7-2 and TRBJ1-5; no reliable D call. Sequenced material: blood, taken after dendritic cell vaccination. CDR3 bases: TGTGCCAGCAGCGAGGGCTTTTCCCCTAATCAGCCCCAGCATTTT. This sequence encodes CASSEGFSPNQPQHF.